Listed here are 23 T cell receptor beta chains from one sample, sequenced in a study of cytomegalovirus exposure and HLA in healthy donors. Only in-frame clones appear in the TCRdb table, and some are missing; sequencing was by immunoSEQ multiplex PCR. The repertoire holds some 180,000 clones, with about 81% as singletons. The sequenced sample was PBMCs. All receptors come from a woman in her twenties or thirties in good health and CMV-seronegative.

The rearrangement links TRBV7-9 to TRBJ1-4; weak D call: TRBD1 (5 bases). Germline V gene data show CDR1 as SEHNR and CDR2 as FQNEAQ (reference sequence). This CDR3 is built from 15 residues. V lost 5 bases and J 3 bases, leaving 13 bases between the germline ends. CDR3 region: CASSAEGSPNEKLFF. The CDR3 coding sequence is TGTGCCAGCAGCGCGGAGGGGTCACCTAATGAAAAACTGTTTTTT. Based on the CDR3 plus reference TRBV7-9 and TRBJ1-4, the full variable domain is DTGVSQNPRHKITKRGQNVTFRCDPISEHNRLYWYRQTLGQGPEFLTYFQNEAQLEKSRLLSDRFSAERPKGSFSTLEIQRTEQGDSAMYLCASSAEGSPNEKLFFGSGTQLSVL.

The table lists this clone with a few counts. This chain uses TRBV7-8 with TRBJ2-1; TRBD2 matches 7 bases. Trimming took 4 bases from V and 4 from J; bases not matched to a gene: 7. This CDR3 contains 15 residues. Germline CDR1 reads SGHVS; CDR2 reads FQNEAQ. The CDR3 coding sequence is TGTGCCAGCAGCTGGGGGGGAGCGGATTACAATGAGCAGTTCTTC. Its protein is CASSWGGADYNEQFF.

The CDR3 DNA reads as TGCGCCAGCAGCACGGGACAGGGAAATTCACCCCTCCACTTT. It codes for CASSTGQGNSPLHF. The chain employs TRBV5-1 and TRBJ1-6; TRBD1 agrees at 9 bases. V shed 4 bases, J shed 7 bases, and the junction held 3 bases outside the gene matches. Germline values: CDR1 SGHRS, CDR2 YFSETQ. CDR3 size: 14 residues. The complete variable domain, with remaining parts taken from reference TRBV5-1 and TRBJ1-6, reads KAGVTQTPRYLIKTRGQQVTLSCSPISGHRSVSWYQQTPGQGLQFLFEYFSETQRNKGNFPGRFSGRQFSNSRSEMNVSTLELGDSALYLCASSTGQGNSPLHFGNGTRLTVT.

This clone is a singleton in its sample. The chain carries TRBV5-1 and TRBJ2-1; the match to TRBD2 covers 8 bases. Germline trimming cut 4 bases from V and 10 bases from J; bases unmatched to any gene: 13. Germline V gene data show CDR1 as SGHRS and CDR2 as YFSETQ. CDR3 length: 15 amino acids. The chain's CDR3 is CASSLPRGGLREQFF. CDR3 sequence (DNA): TGCGCCAGCAGCCTACCTCGGGGGGGGCTCAGGGAGCAGTTCTTC.

V is TRBV6-6 and J is TRBJ1-5; the D gene is possibly TRBD1 (5 bases). CDR1 is MNHNY, CDR2 SVGAGI, per germline (reference sequence). The CDR3 is made up of 14 amino acids. Trimming took off 5 bases at V and 3 bases at J, with 11 bases between the two ends. The CDR3 coding sequence is TGTGCCAGCAGTACGACAGCAGCCAATCAGCCCCAGCATTTT. Its translation: CASSTTAANQPQHF.

The chain couples TRBV27 to TRBJ2-7; the match to TRBD2 covers 9 bases. Per the germline V gene, CDR1 is MNHEY and CDR2 is SMNVEV (reference sequence). The V and J ends lost 6 bases and 6 bases, in that order; junction bases with no gene match: 12. This CDR3 has 15 amino acids. CDR3 nucleotides: TGTGCCAGCAGGCGGGGGGGCATACAGGGCTTCGAGCAGTACTTC. Translated: CASRRGGIQGFEQYF.

V and J are TRBV7-9 and TRBJ2-7; the D gene is possibly TRBD1 (5 bases). Germline lookup yields CDR1 SEHNR and CDR2 FQNEAQ (reference sequence). The CDR3 has 13 residues. The ends were cut back, 4 bases at V and 6 bases at J, with 13 bases in the middle. CDR3 sequence reads: CASSSQGLSEQYF. In DNA, the CDR3 is TGTGCCAGCAGCTCCCAGGGCTTGTCCGAGCAGTACTTC. Complete variable domain (other parts from reference TRBV7-9 and TRBJ2-7): DTGVSQNPRHKITKRGQNVTFRCDPISEHNRLYWYRQTLGQGPEFLTYFQNEAQLEKSRLLSDRFSAERPKGSFSTLEIQRTEQGDSAMYLCASSSQGLSEQYFGPGTRLTVT.

This clone was counted between two and nine times. CDR3 nucleotides: TGTGCCAGCAGCCTCAGGACAGGGGAGGGTCAGCCCCAGCATTTT. It encodes CASSLRTGEGQPQHF. The chain joins TRBV7-2 to TRBJ1-5, with TRBD1 matching over 9 bases. Unmatched junction bases numbered 8, after V lost 5 bases and J lost 6 bases. CDR3 length equals 15 residues. CDR1 is SGHTA and CDR2 is FQGNSA in the germline V gene. Full variable domain (outside the CDR3, taken from reference TRBV7-2 and TRBJ1-5): GAGVSQSPSNKVTEKGKDVELRCDPISGHTALYWYRQSLGQGLEFLIYFQGNSAPDKSGLPSDRFSAERTGGSVSTLTIQRTQQEDSAVYLCASSLRTGEGQPQHFGDGTRLSIL.

This clone has just one count. This rearrangement joins TRBV2 to TRBJ1-2; 7 bases align to TRBD1. The V gene end was trimmed by 7 bases and the J gene end by 8 bases; junction bases not matched to a gene: 10. Germline CDR1 SNHLY, CDR2 FYNNEI. This CDR3 spans 13 amino acids. This CDR3 reads CASNPQTGQGYTF. CDR3 sequence (DNA): TGTGCCAGCAACCCACAGACAGGGCAGGGCTACACCTTC.

The V gene is TRBV5-4, the J gene TRBJ2-7; the match to TRBD2 covers 7 bases. This CDR3 comprises 15 residues. CDR1 SGHNT and CDR2 YYREEE come from the germline V gene (reference sequence). With V trimmed by 3 bases and J by 6 bases, 12 bases remained unmatched. The CDR3, as DNA: TGTGCCAGCAGCTATGCGGCGAGCGGGATGGGCGAGCAGTACTTC. The encoded protein is CASSYAASGMGEQYF.

To note about this clone: Other DNA sequences in the sample encode the same CDR3. The rearrangement links TRBV18 to TRBJ2-1; D is undetermined. The CDR3 length is 11 residues. V was trimmed by 6 bases and J by 5 bases, leaving 5 bases between them. Germline lookup yields CDR1 KGHSH and CDR2 LQKENI. The CDR3 sequence: CASSPDNEQFF. In nucleotides, the CDR3 is TGTGCCAGCTCTCCCGACAATGAGCAGTTCTTC.

This chain connects TRBV5-1 to TRBJ2-7, with 11 bases that match TRBD2. CDR3 length: 16 residues. Germline lookup yields CDR1 SGHRS and CDR2 YFSETQ. V lost 4 bases to trimming and J lost 7 bases; unmatched junction nucleotides: 13. The CDR3 loop is CASSRLDTSGSREQYF. CDR3 DNA: TGCGCCAGCAGCCGACTCGACACTAGCGGGAGTAGAGAGCAGTACTTC.

V is TRBV7-3 and J is TRBJ2-1; TRBD2 aligns across 11 bases. The CDR3 runs 15 residues. With V trimmed by 4 bases and J by 5 bases, 4 bases remained unmatched. Germline V gene sequence: CDR1 SGHTA, CDR2 FQGTGA. The CDR3 nucleotides read TGTGCCAGCAGCTCCCTAGCGGGGGGCGACAATGAGCAGTTCTTC. Its translation is CASSSLAGGDNEQFF.

This clone was recorded once. This rearrangement joins TRBV27 to TRBJ2-1, with 12 bases matching TRBD1. CDR3 length: 17 amino acids. The V segment lost 4 bases and the J segment 4 bases; nucleotides outside the gene matches: 8. Per germline, CDR1 MNHEY and CDR2 SMNVEV (reference sequence). The DNA for the CDR3 is TGTGCCAGCAGTTCGGGGGACAGGGGGCGACCTTACAATGAGCAGTTCTTC. Encoded protein: CASSSGDRGRPYNEQFF.

This clone occurred once. V and J are TRBV5-4 and TRBJ2-3; TRBD2 matches 8 bases. This CDR3 contains 16 residues. The V gene end was trimmed by 3 bases and the J gene end by 0 bases; junction bases not matched to a gene: 6. The germline V gene encodes CDR1 SGHNT and CDR2 YYREEE (reference sequence). The CDR3 reads CASSSLTSVSTDTQYF. As DNA, the CDR3 is TGTGCCAGCAGCTCGTTGACTAGCGTTAGCACAGATACGCAGTATTTT.

The chain recombines TRBV5-6 with TRBJ2-5; D possibly corresponds to TRBD1 (6 bases). Trimming pared 6 bases from V and 2 bases from J, leaving 11 bases between. This CDR3 contains 13 residues. CDR1 and CDR2 from the germline V gene are SGHDT and YYEEEE. The DNA of the CDR3 is TGTGCCAGCACCGTGGGGGCTCAAGAGACCCAGTACTTC. It specifies CASTVGAQETQYF.

J is TRBJ2-7 and V is TRBV5-1; 9 bases line up with TRBD1. The V segment lost 3 bases and the J segment 0 bases; nucleotides outside the gene matches: 4. The V gene's germline CDR1 is SGHRS and CDR2 YFSETQ. This CDR3 region has 15 residues. The CDR3 DNA reads TGCGCCAGCAGCTGGGGGGACAGGGCCTCCTACGAGCAGTACTTC. This codes for CASSWGDRASYEQYF.

This clone appeared a few times. V usage is TRBV9 and J usage is TRBJ2-5; D is possibly TRBD2 (6 bases). Trimming pared 2 bases from V and 1 base from J, leaving 18 bases between. Germline V gene lookup returns CDR1 SGDLS and CDR2 YYNGEE. CDR3 length equals 17 residues. The CDR3 sequence: CASSVGNSGALQETQYF. The DNA for the CDR3 is TGTGCCAGCAGCGTGGGAAATAGCGGAGCGCTCCAAGAGACCCAGTACTTC.

The gene calls are TRBV6-5 and TRBJ2-1; a possible D gene is TRBD2 (6 bases). The germline CDR1 and CDR2 sequences are MNHEY and SVGAGI. Trimming took off 10 bases at V and 13 bases at J, with 20 bases between the two ends. The CDR3 covers 12 residues. The chain's CDR3 is CATQPPGGAQFF. CDR3 in DNA: TGTGCCACCCAACCCCCCGGCGGGGCCCAGTTCTTC.

The chain couples TRBV11-2 to TRBJ2-1; 9 bases match TRBD2. J gave up 14 bases and V 1 base, and 15 bases lay outside the gene matches. This CDR3 region has 16 residues. Germline V gives CDR1 SGHAT, CDR2 FQNNGV. In DNA, the CDR3 is TGTGCCAGCAGCTTAGGCCTTGGGGCTAGCGGGATCGAGGAGTTCTTC. It codes for CASSLGLGASGIEEFF.

The gene calls are TRBV5-1 and TRBJ1-4; 8 nucleotides align to TRBD1. With 4 bases clipped from V and 0 bases from J, the junction kept 8 bases outside the gene matches. CDR3 size: 17 residues. Germline lookup yields CDR1 SGHRS and CDR2 YFSETQ. The CDR3 DNA sequence: TGCGCCAGCAGCCCCGGACAGGGAGTTGCAACTAATGAAAAACTGTTTTTT. Amino acid sequence: CASSPGQGVATNEKLFF.

The chain couples TRBV7-6 to TRBJ1-6; D not resolved. This CDR3 region has 15 residues. CDR1 is SGHVS, CDR2 FNYEAQ, per germline. The V end lost 4 bases, the J end lost 10 bases, and 17 bases lay between the germline ends. CDR3: CASSSLGGYKSPLHF. The CDR3 region has the DNA TGTGCCAGCAGCTCCTTGGGAGGGTACAAATCACCCCTCCACTTT. Complete variable domain (other parts from reference TRBV7-6 and TRBJ1-6): GAGVSQSPRYKVTKRGQDVALRCDPISGHVSLYWYRQALGQGPEFLTYFNYEAQQDKSGLPNDRFSAERPEGSISTLTIQRTEQRDSAMYRCASSSLGGYKSPLHFGNGTRLTVT.

This sequence joins TRBV2 and TRBJ2-7, with 10 bases matching TRBD1. The V gene's germline CDR1 is SNHLY and CDR2 FYNNEI. V lost 7 bases to trimming and J lost 6 bases; unmatched junction nucleotides: 9. The CDR3 runs 14 residues. CDR3 sequence (DNA): TGTGCCAGCATCGCTGGACAGGGGGTGAGCGAGCAGTACTTC. It specifies CASIAGQGVSEQYF.